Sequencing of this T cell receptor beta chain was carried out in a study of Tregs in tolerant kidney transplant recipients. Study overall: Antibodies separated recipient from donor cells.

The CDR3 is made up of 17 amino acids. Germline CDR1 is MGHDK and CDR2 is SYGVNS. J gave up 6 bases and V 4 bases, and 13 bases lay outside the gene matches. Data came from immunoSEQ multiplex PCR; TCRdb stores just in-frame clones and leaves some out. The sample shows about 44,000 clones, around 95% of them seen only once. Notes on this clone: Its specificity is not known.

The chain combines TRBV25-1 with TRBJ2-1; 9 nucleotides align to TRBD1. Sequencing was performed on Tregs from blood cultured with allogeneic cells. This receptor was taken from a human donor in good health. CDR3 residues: CASSGTLGQGGPNEQFF. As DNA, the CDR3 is TGTGCCAGCAGTGGGACCCTGGGACAGGGAGGCCCCAATGAGCAGTTCTTC.